This entry lists 18 T cell receptor beta chains sequenced from one sample in a study of cytomegalovirus exposure and HLA in healthy donors. The primer mix had 60 Vbeta and 13 Jbeta primers. The data were produced by immunoSEQ multiplex PCR, yet TCRdb's version contains in-frame clones alone and is incomplete. The table has about 98,000 clones, roughly 77% seen once. Sequences were obtained from PBMCs. Source of these receptors: a man aged 35 to 55 in good health and CMV-seronegative.

The chain combines TRBV7-9 with TRBJ1-5; 8 bases are a match to TRBD1. The CDR3 totals 15 residues. CDR1 is SEHNR, CDR2 FQNEAQ, per germline (reference sequence). V was pared by 1 base and J by 2 bases, with 1 base of the junction left unmatched. CDR3 protein: CASSLDRGGNQPQHF. DNA of the CDR3: TGTGCCAGCAGCTTAGACAGGGGGGGCAATCAGCCCCAGCATTTT.

J is TRBJ1-3 and V is TRBV11-1; 9 bases align to TRBD1. The CDR3 is 14 residues long. J was trimmed by 2 bases and V by 5 bases; bases with no gene match: 1. CDR1 SGHAT and CDR2 FQDESV come from the germline V gene (reference sequence). The CDR3 reads CASSRDRAGNTIYF. The CDR3, as DNA: TGTGCCAGCAGCCGGGACAGGGCTGGAAACACCATATATTTT.

The genes are TRBV6-6 and TRBJ2-5, with 13 bases identical to TRBD2. The CDR3 covers 14 residues. Losses at the gene ends were 6 bases for V and 4 bases for J; bases not matched to a gene: 2. Germline loops: CDR1 MNHNY, CDR2 SVGAGI (reference sequence). The CDR3 DNA sequence: TGTGCCAGCAGCAGGACTAGCGGGGGAGAGACCCAGTACTTC. As protein: CASSRTSGGETQYF.

The gene calls are TRBV18 and TRBJ1-2; 7 bases map to TRBD1. V lost 2 bases and J lost 6; bases outside the gene matches: 9. Germline loops: CDR1 KGHSH, CDR2 LQKENI. The CDR3 runs to 15 residues. CDR3 region: CASSPAIVQGHGYTF. Here the CDR3 DNA reads TGTGCCAGCTCACCAGCTATAGTACAGGGGCATGGCTACACCTTC. The variable domain in full, completed from reference TRBV18 and TRBJ1-2, reads NAGVMQNPRHLVRRRGQEARLRCSPMKGHSHVYWYRQLPEEGLKFMVYLQKENIIDESGMPKERFSAEFPKEGPSILRIQQVVRGDSAAYFCASSPAIVQGHGYTFGSGTRLTVV.

V is TRBV11-2 and J is TRBJ2-5, with 10 bases identical to TRBD1. In germline, CDR1 is SGHAT, CDR2 FQNNGV. CDR3 length equals 17 residues. Trimming took 3 bases from V and 5 from J; bases not matched to a gene: 12. CDR3: CASSFYLQTGGLETQYF. The CDR3 DNA follows: TGTGCCAGCAGCTTCTATCTTCAGACAGGGGGCCTGGAGACCCAGTACTTC.

The chain employs TRBV5-1 and TRBJ1-5; the D gene is possibly TRBD1 (5 bases). This CDR3 contains 19 residues. Deletions cut 5 bases from V and 0 bases from J, with 24 bases between. CDR1 and CDR2 (germline): SGHRS, YFSETQ. DNA for the CDR3: TGCGCCAGCAGGGGGACTGAGCGAATGGGGCAGAATAGCAATCAGCCCCAGCATTTT. Residues: CASRGTERMGQNSNQPQHF.

The V and J genes are TRBV9 and TRBJ1-1; tentatively, D is TRBD1 (6 bases). Trimming shortened V by 4 bases and J by 4 bases, and 14 bases separated the two germline ends. Germline-derived CDR1 and CDR2 are SGDLS and YYNGEE. The CDR3 spans 14 residues. The CDR3 region has the DNA TGTGCCAGCAGCTTCAGACAGGAAGGCACTGAAGCTTTCTTT. It codes for CASSFRQEGTEAFF.

This rearrangement joins TRBV14 to TRBJ1-1; D is unclear. Trimming stripped 5 bases from V and 1 base from J, with 8 bases between. The length of the CDR3 is 13 residues. CDR1 is SGHDN and CDR2 is FVKESK in the germline V gene. CDR3 DNA sequence: TGTGCCAGCAGCATTAACAGGAACACTGAAGCTTTCTTT. This sequence encodes CASSINRNTEAFF. The entire variable domain, with the rest obtained from reference TRBV14 and TRBJ1-1, is as follows: EAGVTQFPSHSVIEKGQTVTLRCDPISGHDNLYWYRRVMGKEIKFLLHFVKESKQDESGMPNNRFLAERTGGTYSTLKVQPAELEDSGVYFCASSINRNTEAFFGQGTRLTVV.

This clone has only a few counts. This chain uses TRBV7-2 with TRBJ1-5; 7 bases are shared with TRBD1. Germline CDR1 reads SGHTA; CDR2 reads FQGNSA. CDR3 length equals 13 residues. Trimming at V came to 5 bases and at J to 4 bases, leaving 2 bases not matched to a gene. The CDR3 loop reads CASSDRVNQPQHF. The CDR3 nucleotides read TGTGCCAGCAGCGACAGGGTAAATCAGCCCCAGCATTTT.

V is TRBV5-3 and J is TRBJ1-5, with 7 nucleotides matching TRBD1. TRBV5-3 is assigned to the ORF class and has an uncertain function. Trimming at V came to 4 bases and at J to 6 bases, leaving 10 bases not matched to a gene. This CDR3 contains 15 residues. CDR3 loop: CARSKTGNRTQPQHF. CDR3 nucleotides: TGTGCCAGAAGCAAGACAGGGAATCGGACTCAGCCCCAGCATTTT.

The chain employs TRBV2 and TRBJ2-5; 8 positions match TRBD2. The DNA end lines up better with TRBJ2-7; the J call may be wrong. The CDR3 consists of 13 residues. The germline V gene has CDR1 SNHLY and CDR2 FYNNEI. The CDR3 sequence is CAGREGVTYEQYF. The CDR3 nucleotides are TGTGCCGGCCGGGAGGGGGTCACCTACGAGCAGTACTTC.

This clone has just one count. V is TRBV28 and J is TRBJ1-2; D possibly corresponds to TRBD1 (6 bases). Trimming removed 8 bases from V and 0 bases from J, with 10 bases in between. This CDR3 has 13 amino acids. Per the germline V gene, CDR1 is MDHEN and CDR2 is SYDVKM. In DNA form, the CDR3 reads TGTGCCAGCTTGGGGGCGCCTAACTATGGCTACACCTTC. Its protein product is CASLGAPNYGYTF.

This clone was recorded a few times. The chain combines TRBV5-4 with TRBJ2-5, with TRBD2 matching over 7 bases. The CDR3 loop spans 12 amino acids. V was pared by 5 bases and J by 5 bases, with 3 bases of the junction left unmatched. Germline V CDR1 and CDR2: SGHNT, YYREEE (reference sequence). The CDR3 reads CASRGTKETQYF. CDR3 DNA: TGTGCCAGCAGGGGGACTAAGGAGACCCAGTACTTC. The entire variable domain, with the rest obtained from reference TRBV5-4 and TRBJ2-5, is as follows: ETGVTQSPTHLIKTRGQQVTLRCSSQSGHNTVSWYQQALGQGPQFIFQYYREEENGRGNFPPRFSGLQFPNYSSELNVNALELDDSALYLCASRGTKETQYFGPGTRLLVL.

This clone was seen a few times. The J gene is TRBJ1-1, the V gene TRBV19, with unresolved D. Germline V gene data show CDR1 as LNHDA and CDR2 as SQIVND (reference sequence). This CDR3 is 13 amino acids long. The V and J ends lost 2 bases and 1 base respectively, with 5 bases between them. In DNA form, the CDR3 reads TGTGCCAGTAGTATAACTCGGAACACTGAAGCTTTCTTT. Its protein is CASSITRNTEAFF.

The V call is TRBV9, the J call TRBJ1-2, with TRBD1 identical over 8 bases. The CDR3 consists of 14 residues. CDR1 is SGDLS and CDR2 is YYNGEE in the germline V gene. V lost 1 base, J lost 8 bases, and 7 bases stayed unmatched. CDR3 sequence (DNA): TGTGCCAGCAGCGTATTGGACAGGGCGGCGGGCTACACCTTC. Residues: CASSVLDRAAGYTF.

This clone was recorded only once. The chain recombines TRBV10-2 with TRBJ2-4; D remains ambiguous. This CDR3 has 15 amino acids. From germline, CDR1 is WSHSY and CDR2 SAAADI. Trimming removed 6 bases at V and 0 bases at J, with 12 bases between. CDR3 loop: CASSRIVLAKNIQYF. CDR3 nucleotide sequence: TGCGCCAGCAGCCGTATCGTTCTAGCCAAAAACATTCAGTACTTC.

The CDR3 DNA reads as TGTGCCAGCAGCTTAGTCCCACAGAATGCCTTCTATGGCTACACCTTC. Protein sequence: CASSLVPQNAFYGYTF. The chain has TRBV11-1 and TRBJ1-2, with no clear D. The CDR3 extends over 16 amino acids. Trimming cost V 1 base and J 4 bases, with 16 bases left between them. Germline V gives CDR1 SGHAT, CDR2 FQDESV (reference sequence).

This rearrangement joins TRBV29-1 to TRBJ1-1; D is possibly TRBD1 (6 bases). The length of the CDR3 is 14 residues. V was cut by 4 bases and J by 1 base, with 13 bases left in between. CDR1 is SQVTM, CDR2 ANQGSEA, per germline. The CDR3 loop is CSVGGGRTNTEAFF. CDR3 nucleotide sequence: TGCAGCGTTGGGGGGGGCAGGACGAACACTGAAGCTTTCTTT.